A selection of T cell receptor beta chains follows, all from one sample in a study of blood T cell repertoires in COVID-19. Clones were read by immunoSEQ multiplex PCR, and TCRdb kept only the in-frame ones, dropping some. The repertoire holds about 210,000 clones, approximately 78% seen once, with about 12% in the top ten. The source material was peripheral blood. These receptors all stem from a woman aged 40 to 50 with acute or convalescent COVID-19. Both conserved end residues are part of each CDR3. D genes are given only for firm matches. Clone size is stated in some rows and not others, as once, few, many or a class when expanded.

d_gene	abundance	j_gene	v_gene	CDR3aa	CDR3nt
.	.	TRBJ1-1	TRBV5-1	CASSLGGGEVAFF	TGCGCCAGCAGCTTGGGGGGCGGGGAAGTAGCTTTCTTT
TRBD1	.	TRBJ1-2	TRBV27	CASSLSVQGIGYTF	TGTGCCAGCAGTTTATCAGTACAGGGGATCGGCTACACCTTC
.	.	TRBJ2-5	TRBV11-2	CASSLVTTLAQYF	TGTGCCAGCAGCTTAGTCACGACTCTAGCCCAGTACTTC
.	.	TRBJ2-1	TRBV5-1	CASSLVAPSYNEQFF	TGCGCCAGCAGCTTGGTAGCTCCGTCCTACAATGAGCAGTTCTTC
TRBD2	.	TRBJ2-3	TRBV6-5	CASRTSGADTQYF	TGTGCCAGCCGGACTAGCGGGGCAGATACGCAGTATTTT
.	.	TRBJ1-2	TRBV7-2	CASSLAGASDYGYTF	TGTGCCAGCAGCTTAGCTGGGGCGTCGGACTATGGCTACACCTTC
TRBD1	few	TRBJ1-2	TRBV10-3	CAISEDRGQGYTF	TGTGCCATCAGTGAAGACAGGGGGCAAGGCTACACCTTC
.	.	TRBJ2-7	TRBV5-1	CASSLNKEQYF	TGCGCCAGCAGCTTAAACAAGGAGCAGTACTTC
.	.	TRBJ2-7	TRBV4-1	CASSQGPDSYEQYF	TGCGCCAGCAGCCAAGGGCCAGATTCCTACGAGCAGTACTTC
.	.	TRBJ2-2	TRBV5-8	CASSLWTVTTGELFF	TGTGCCAGCAGCTTGTGGACAGTAACGACCGGGGAGCTGTTTTTT
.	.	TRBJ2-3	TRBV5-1	CASSLAGDSYTQYF	TGCGCCAGCAGCTTGGCCGGAGACAGCTATACGCAGTATTTT
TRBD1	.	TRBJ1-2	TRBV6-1	CASSKTGEYGYTF	TGTGCCAGCAGCAAAACAGGGGAATATGGCTACACCTTC
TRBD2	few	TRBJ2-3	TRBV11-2	CASSFGISGGTDTQYF	TGTGCCAGCAGCTTTGGAATTAGCGGGGGGACAGATACGCAGTATTTT
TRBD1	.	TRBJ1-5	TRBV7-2	CASSAGTDPSQPQHF	TGTGCCAGCAGCGCCGGGACAGACCCCAGCCAGCCCCAGCATTTT
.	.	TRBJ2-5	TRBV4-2	CASSQVPGYQETQYF	TGTGCCAGCAGCCAAGTACCAGGCTACCAAGAGACCCAGTACTTC
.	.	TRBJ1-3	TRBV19	CATRDTAGSSSGNTIYF	TGTGCCACCCGGGACACGGCGGGCTCAAGCTCTGGAAACACCATATATTTT
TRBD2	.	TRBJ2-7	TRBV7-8	CASSLTSGGESPYEQYF	TGTGCCAGCAGCCTGACTAGCGGGGGCGAATCCCCCTACGAGCAGTACTTC
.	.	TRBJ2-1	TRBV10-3	CAISESRGGSYNEQFF	TGTGCCATCAGTGAGTCTAGGGGGGGGTCCTACAATGAGCAGTTCTTC
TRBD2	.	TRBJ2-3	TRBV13	CASSKVAGGPDTQYF	TGTGCCAGCAGCAAGGTCGCGGGAGGGCCCGATACGCAGTATTTT
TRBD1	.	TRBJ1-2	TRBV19	CASNPTGGLKAGGYTF	TGTGCCAGTAATCCGACAGGGGGCCTTAAAGCTGGTGGCTACACCTTC
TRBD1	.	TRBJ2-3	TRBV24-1	CATSDFRDRESDTQYF	TGTGCCACCAGTGATTTCCGGGACAGGGAGTCAGATACGCAGTATTTT
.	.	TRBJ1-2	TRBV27	CASSLWTGRGYTF	TGTGCCAGCAGTCTTTGGACCGGGAGGGGCTACACCTTC
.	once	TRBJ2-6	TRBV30	CAWSFRGFSGANVLTF	TGTGCCTGGAGTTTTCGAGGGTTCTCTGGGGCCAACGTCCTGACTTTC
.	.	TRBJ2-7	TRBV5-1	CASSLSVLATYEQYF	TGCGCCAGCAGCTTGTCAGTGCTGGCCACCTACGAGCAGTACTTC
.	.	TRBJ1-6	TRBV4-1	CASSQDGPGRSPLHF	TGCGCCAGCAGCCAAGATGGTCCAGGGCGGTCACCCCTCCACTTT
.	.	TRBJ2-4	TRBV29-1	CSVVYGNIQYF	TGCAGCGTTGTCTACGGAAACATTCAGTACTTC
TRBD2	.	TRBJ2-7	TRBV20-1	CSASSKGLADFGSSYEQYF	TGCAGTGCTAGTTCGAAGGGACTAGCGGATTTTGGGAGCTCCTACGAGCAGTACTTC
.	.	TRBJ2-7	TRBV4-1	CASSQLLSYEQYF	TGCGCCAGCAGCCAACTCCTGTCCTACGAGCAGTACTTC
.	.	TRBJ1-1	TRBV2	CASSEARRGGNTEAFF	TGTGCCAGCAGTGAAGCGCGCCGGGGTGGGAACACTGAAGCTTTCTTT
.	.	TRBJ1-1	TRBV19	CASSIVPNTEAFF	TGTGCCAGTAGTATTGTCCCAAACACTGAAGCTTTCTTT
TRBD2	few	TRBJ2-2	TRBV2	CASQLLAGYTGELFF	TGTGCCAGCCAGTTACTAGCGGGGTACACCGGGGAGCTGTTTTTT
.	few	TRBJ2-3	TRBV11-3	CASSLEGRGVWADTQYF	TGTGCCAGCAGCTTAGAAGGCAGGGGGGTATGGGCAGATACGCAGTATTTT
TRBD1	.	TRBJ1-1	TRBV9	CASSLWTGWNTEAFF	TGTGCCAGCAGCCTTTGGACAGGTTGGAACACTGAAGCTTTCTTT
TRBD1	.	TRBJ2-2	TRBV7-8	CASSKGQGLLNTGELFF	TGTGCCAGCAGCAAAGGACAGGGACTCCTTAACACCGGGGAGCTGTTTTTT
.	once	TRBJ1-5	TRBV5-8	CASSLGTALSNQPQHF	TGTGCCAGCAGCTTGGGTACAGCCCTTAGCAATCAGCCCCAGCATTTT
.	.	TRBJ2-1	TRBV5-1	CASSLSGVSAEQFF	TGCGCCAGCAGCTTGTCGGGGGTCTCGGCTGAGCAGTTCTTC
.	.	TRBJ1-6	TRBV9	CASSVDREISPLHF	TGTGCCAGCAGCGTAGATAGGGAGATTTCACCCCTCCACTTT
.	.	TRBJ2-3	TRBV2	CASTGRRSTDTQYF	TGTGCCAGCACCGGTCGGAGAAGCACAGATACGCAGTATTTT
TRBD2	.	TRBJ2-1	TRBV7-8	CASSLGLAGVKEQFF	TGTGCCAGCAGCTTAGGGCTAGCGGGAGTGAAAGAGCAGTTCTTC
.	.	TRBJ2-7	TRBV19	CASSISDSSDEQYF	TGTGCCAGTAGTATCTCCGACAGTTCGGACGAGCAGTACTTC